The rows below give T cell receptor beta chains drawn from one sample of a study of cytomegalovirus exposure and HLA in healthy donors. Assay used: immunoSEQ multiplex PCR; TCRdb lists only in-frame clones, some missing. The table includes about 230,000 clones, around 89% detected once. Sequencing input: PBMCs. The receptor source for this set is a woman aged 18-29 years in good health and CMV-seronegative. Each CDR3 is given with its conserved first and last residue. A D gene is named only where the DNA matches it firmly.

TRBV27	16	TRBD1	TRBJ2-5	TGTGCCAGCAGTTTATATACCGGGACAGGCTGGGAGACCCAGTACTTC	CASSLYTGTGWETQYF
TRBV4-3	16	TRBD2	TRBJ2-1	TGCGCCAGCAGCCAAACCCCTAGCGGGGGGCCAAATGAGCAGTTCTTC	CASSQTPSGGPNEQFF
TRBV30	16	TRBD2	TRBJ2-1	TGTGCCTGGAGTGTATCTAGGACTAGCGACTACAATGAGCAGTTCTTC	CAWSVSRTSDYNEQFF
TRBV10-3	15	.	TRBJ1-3	TGTGCCATCAGGGACAAGCCGAGAACTGGAAACACCATATATTTT	CAIRDKPRTGNTIYF
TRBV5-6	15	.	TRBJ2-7	TGTGCCAGCAGCTCGAGGGTCCAGTCCGTCTACGAGCAGTACTTC	CASSSRVQSVYEQYF
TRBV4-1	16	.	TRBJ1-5	TGCGCCAGCAGCCAAGGTTCGTATACAGATAATCAGCCCCAGCATTTT	CASSQGSYTDNQPQHF
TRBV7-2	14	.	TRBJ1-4	TGTGCCAGCAGCTTAGCGGGGGCGGGTGAAAAACTGTTTTTT	CASSLAGAGEKLFF
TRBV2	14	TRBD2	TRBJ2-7	TGTGCCAGCAGCCCGACGGGACTAAACCACGAGCAGTACTTC	CASSPTGLNHEQYF
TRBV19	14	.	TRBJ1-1	TGTGCCAGTAGTATAGCTCAGGGGAACACTGAAGCTTTCTTT	CASSIAQGNTEAFF
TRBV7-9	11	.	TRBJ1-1	TGTGCCAGCAGGGTCGGCAGGGAAGCTTTCTTT	CASRVGREAFF